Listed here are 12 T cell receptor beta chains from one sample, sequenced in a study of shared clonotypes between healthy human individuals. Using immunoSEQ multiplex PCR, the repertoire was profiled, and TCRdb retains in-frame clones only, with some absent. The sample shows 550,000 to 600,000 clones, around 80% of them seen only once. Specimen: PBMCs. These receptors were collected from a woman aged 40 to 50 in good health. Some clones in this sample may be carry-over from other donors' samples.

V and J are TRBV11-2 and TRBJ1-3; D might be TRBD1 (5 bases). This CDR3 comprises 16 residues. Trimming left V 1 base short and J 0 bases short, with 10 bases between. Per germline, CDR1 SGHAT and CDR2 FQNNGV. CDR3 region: CASSLVRGPSGNTIYF. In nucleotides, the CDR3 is TGTGCCAGCAGCTTAGTGAGGGGCCCCTCTGGAAACACCATATATTTT.

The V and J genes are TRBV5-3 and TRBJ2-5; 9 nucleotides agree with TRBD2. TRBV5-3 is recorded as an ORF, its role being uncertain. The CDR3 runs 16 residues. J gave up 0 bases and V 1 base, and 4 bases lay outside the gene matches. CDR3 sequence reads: CARSLSPSGNQETQYF. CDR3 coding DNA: TGTGCCAGAAGCTTGTCGCCTAGCGGGAACCAAGAGACCCAGTACTTC.

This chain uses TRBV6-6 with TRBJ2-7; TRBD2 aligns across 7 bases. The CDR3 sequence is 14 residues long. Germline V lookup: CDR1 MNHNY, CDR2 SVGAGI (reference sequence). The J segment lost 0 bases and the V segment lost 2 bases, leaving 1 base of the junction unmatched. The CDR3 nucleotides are TGTGCCAGCAGTTACGGGAGGGCCTCCTACGAGCAGTACTTC. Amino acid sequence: CASSYGRASYEQYF.

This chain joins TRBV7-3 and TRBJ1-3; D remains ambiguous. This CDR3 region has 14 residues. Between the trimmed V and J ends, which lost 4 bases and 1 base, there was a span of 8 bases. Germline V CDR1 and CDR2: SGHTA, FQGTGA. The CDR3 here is CASSSGGSGNTIYF. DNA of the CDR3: TGTGCCAGCAGCTCGGGCGGATCTGGAAACACCATATATTTT. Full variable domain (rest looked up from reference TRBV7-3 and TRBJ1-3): GAGVSQTPSNKVTEKGKYVELRCDPISGHTALYWYRQSLGQGPEFLIYFQGTGAADDSGLPNDRFFAVRPEGSVSTLKIQRTERGDSAVYLCASSSGGSGNTIYFGEGSWLTVV.

The CDR3, as DNA: TGTGCCAGCTCACCACCGCCGGGGTTCAGGGAGCAGTACTTC. It codes for CASSPPPGFREQYF. V usage is TRBV18 and J usage is TRBJ2-7; D perhaps matches TRBD2 (5 bases). CDR3 length: 14 residues. The germline CDR1 and CDR2 sequences are KGHSH and LQKENI. V was trimmed by 0 bases and J by 7 bases, leaving 13 bases between them.

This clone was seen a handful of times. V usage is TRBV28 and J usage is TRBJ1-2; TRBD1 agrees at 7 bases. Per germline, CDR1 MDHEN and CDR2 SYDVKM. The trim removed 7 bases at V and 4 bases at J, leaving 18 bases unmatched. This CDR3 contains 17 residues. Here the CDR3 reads CASTPLEGAPAGYGYTF. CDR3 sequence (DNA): TGTGCCAGCACCCCTCTGGAGGGGGCGCCCGCTGGCTATGGCTACACCTTC.

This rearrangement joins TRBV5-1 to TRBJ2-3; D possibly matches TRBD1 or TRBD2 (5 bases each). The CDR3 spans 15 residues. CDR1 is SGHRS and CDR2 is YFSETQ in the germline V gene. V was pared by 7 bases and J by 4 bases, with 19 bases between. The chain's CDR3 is CASQLEGRQADTQYF. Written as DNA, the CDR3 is TGCGCCAGCCAGTTAGAGGGACGTCAAGCAGATACGCAGTATTTT.

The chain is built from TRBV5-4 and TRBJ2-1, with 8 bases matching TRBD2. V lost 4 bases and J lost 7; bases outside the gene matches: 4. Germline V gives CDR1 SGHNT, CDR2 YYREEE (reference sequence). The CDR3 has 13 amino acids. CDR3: CASSQRELNEQFF. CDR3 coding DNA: TGTGCCAGCAGCCAGCGGGAGTTAAATGAGCAGTTCTTC.

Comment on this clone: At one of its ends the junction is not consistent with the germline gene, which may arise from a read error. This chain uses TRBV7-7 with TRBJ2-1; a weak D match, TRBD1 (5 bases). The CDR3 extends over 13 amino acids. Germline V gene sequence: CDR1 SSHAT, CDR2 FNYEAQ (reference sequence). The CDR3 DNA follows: TGTGCTAGCAGCCCGGCAGGGTACGGGGAGCAGTTCTTC. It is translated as CASSPAGYGEQFF.

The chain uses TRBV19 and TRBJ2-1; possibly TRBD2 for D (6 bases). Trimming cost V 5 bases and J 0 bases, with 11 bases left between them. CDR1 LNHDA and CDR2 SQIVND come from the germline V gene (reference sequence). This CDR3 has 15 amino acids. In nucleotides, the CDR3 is TGTGCCAGTAGTGAGCGGGCCGACTCCTACAATGAGCAGTTCTTC. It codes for CASSERADSYNEQFF.

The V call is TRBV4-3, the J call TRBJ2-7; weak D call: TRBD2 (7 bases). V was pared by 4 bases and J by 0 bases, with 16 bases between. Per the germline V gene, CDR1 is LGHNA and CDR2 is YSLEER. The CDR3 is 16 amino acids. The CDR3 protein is CASSPGEGVGSYEQYF. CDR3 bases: TGCGCCAGCAGCCCAGGGGAGGGGGTTGGCTCCTACGAGCAGTACTTC.

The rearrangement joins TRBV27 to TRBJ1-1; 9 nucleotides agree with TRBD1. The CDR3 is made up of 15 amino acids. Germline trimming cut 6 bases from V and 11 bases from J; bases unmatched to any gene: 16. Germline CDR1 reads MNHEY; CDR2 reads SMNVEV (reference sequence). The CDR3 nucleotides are TGTGCCAGCAGCAAAACTTATTGGGCCGGGACAGGGGCTTTCTTT. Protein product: CASSKTYWAGTGAFF.